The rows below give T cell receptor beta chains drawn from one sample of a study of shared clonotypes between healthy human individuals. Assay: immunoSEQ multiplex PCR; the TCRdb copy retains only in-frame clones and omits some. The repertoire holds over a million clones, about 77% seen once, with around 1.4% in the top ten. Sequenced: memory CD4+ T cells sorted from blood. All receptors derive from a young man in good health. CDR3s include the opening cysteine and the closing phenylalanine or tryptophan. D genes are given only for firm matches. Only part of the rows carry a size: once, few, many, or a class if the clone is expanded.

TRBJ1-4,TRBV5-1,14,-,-,CASSRGDINEKLFF,TGCGCCAGCAGCCGAGGGGACATTAATGAAAAACTGTTTTTT
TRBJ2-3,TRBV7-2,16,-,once,CASSFSTGPGTDTQYF,TGTGCCAGCAGCTTTTCTACAGGGCCGGGCACAGATACGCAGTATTTT
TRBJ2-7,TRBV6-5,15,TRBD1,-,CASSYSRTGNYEQYF,TGTGCCAGCAGTTACTCACGGACAGGGAACTACGAGCAGTACTTC
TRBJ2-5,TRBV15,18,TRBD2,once,CATSRVRRGALGQETQYF,TGTGCCACCAGCAGAGTACGGCGGGGGGCCCTGGGGCAAGAGACCCAGTACTTC
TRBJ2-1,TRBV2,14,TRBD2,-,CASSLTSGRNEQFF,TGTGCCAGCAGCCTTACTAGCGGGAGAAATGAGCAGTTCTTC
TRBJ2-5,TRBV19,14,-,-,CASSISGAKETQYF,TGTGCCAGTAGTATATCAGGGGCGAAGGAGACCCAGTACTTC
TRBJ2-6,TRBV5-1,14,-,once,CASSADPQQYVLTF,TGCGCCAGCAGTGCGGACCCTCAGCAGTACGTCCTGACTTTC
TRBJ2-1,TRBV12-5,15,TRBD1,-,CASGPGTGGYNEQFF,TGTGCTAGTGGTCCGGGGACAGGGGGTTATAATGAGCAGTTCTTC
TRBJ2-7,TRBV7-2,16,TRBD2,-,CASSLGLAGFTYEQYF,TGTGCCAGCAGCTTAGGTCTAGCGGGATTTACCTACGAGCAGTACTTC
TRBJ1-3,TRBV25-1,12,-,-,CASSDRGHTIYF,TGTGCCAGCAGTGACAGGGGACACACCATATATTTT
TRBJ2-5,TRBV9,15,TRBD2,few,CASSALGGGQETQYF,TGTGCCAGCAGCGCCCTCGGGGGGGGTCAAGAGACCCAGTACTTC
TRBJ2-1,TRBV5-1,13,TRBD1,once,CASSQQGSNEQFF,TGCGCCAGCAGCCAACAGGGGAGTAATGAGCAGTTCTTC
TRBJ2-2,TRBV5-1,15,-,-,CASSSGDSNTGELFF,TGCGCCAGCAGTAGTGGGGATTCGAACACCGGGGAGCTGTTTTTT
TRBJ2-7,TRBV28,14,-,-,CASRAFWGSYEQYF,TGTGCCAGCAGGGCCTTTTGGGGGAGCTACGAGCAGTACTTC
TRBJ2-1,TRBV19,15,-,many,CASSIMGQAGGEQFF,TGTGCCAGTAGTATAATGGGACAGGCGGGAGGTGAGCAGTTCTTC
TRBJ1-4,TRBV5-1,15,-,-,CASSFNGIGNEKLFF,TGCGCCAGCAGCTTCAATGGTATAGGTAATGAAAAACTGTTTTTT